Sequencing of this T cell receptor beta chain was carried out in a study of regulatory T cells in long-lasting Graves disease. iRepertoire HTBI primers and Arm-PCR of CDR3 regions built TCR beta libraries. TCRdb analysed the multiplex PCR reads with MiXCR anew, one entry per CDR3 protein. Of about 540,000 distinct CDR3 sequences listed, roughly 14% are singletons. Noted time point: newly diagnosed GD, antithyroid drugs for less than 3 months. The TCR library was made from RNA extracted from PBMCs. V shed 1 base and J 3 bases; nucleotides not matched to a gene: 10. Germline values: CDR1 LNHNV, CDR2 YYDKDF (reference sequence). The CDR3 is 17 amino acids. This sample also belongs to another study, concerning T cells in Graves' hyperthyroidism and ophthalmopathy.

The TCR was taken from a man aged 30 to 39 with Graves disease. The material was peripheral blood mononuclear cells (PBMCs), obtained at new diagnosis, from a patient treated with antithyroid drugs. This chain connects TRBV15 to TRBJ2-7, with 9 bases lining up with TRBD2. CDR3 sequence (DNA): TGTGCCACCAGCAGAGGAGGTAGCGGGAGTCGGCTCTACGAGCAGTACTTC. This gives the protein CATSRGGSGSRLYEQYF.